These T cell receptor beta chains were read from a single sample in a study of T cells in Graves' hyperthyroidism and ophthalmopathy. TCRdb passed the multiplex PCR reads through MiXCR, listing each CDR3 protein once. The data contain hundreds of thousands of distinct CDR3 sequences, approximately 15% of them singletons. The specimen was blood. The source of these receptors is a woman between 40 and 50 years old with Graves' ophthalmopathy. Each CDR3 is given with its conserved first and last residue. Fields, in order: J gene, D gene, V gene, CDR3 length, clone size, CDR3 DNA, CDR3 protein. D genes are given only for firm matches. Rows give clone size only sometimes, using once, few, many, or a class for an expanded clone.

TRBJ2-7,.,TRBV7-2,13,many,TGTGCCAGCAGCTATCCTCAAGCGTACGAGCAGTACTTC,CASSYPQAYEQYF
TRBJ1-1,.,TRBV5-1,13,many,TGCGCCAGCAGCGTGGGCCCAGCGGAGGCAGCTTTCTTT,CASSVGPAEAAFF
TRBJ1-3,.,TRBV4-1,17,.,TGCGCCAGCAGCCGCGTACCGGGACCCAGGGAAGGAAACACCATATATTTT,CASSRVPGPREGNTIYF
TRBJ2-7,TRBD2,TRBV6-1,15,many,TGTGCCAGCAACCCTGGGGCGGGAGGGCCCTACGAGCAGTACTTC,CASNPGAGGPYEQYF
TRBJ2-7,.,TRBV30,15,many,TGTGCCTGGAGTGTAAGGGGCAGGATGCTAGGCGAGCAGTACTTC,CAWSVRGRMLGEQYF
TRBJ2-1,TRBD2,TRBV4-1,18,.,TGCGCCAGCAGCCAAGCGACTGGTAGCGGGAGGACCTACAATGAGCAGTTCTTC,CASSQATGSGRTYNEQFF
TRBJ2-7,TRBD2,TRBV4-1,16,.,TGCGCCAGCAGCCAAGTGCCTAGCGGGGGTACCTACGAGCAGTACTTC,CASSQVPSGGTYEQYF
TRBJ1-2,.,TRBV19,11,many,TGTGCCAGTAGTATCCCGCGGGGCTACACCTTC,CASSIPRGYTF
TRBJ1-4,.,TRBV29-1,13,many,TGCAGCGTTGCGGGGGGCGAATTCGAAAAACTGTTTTTT,CSVAGGEFEKLFF
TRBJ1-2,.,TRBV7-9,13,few,TGTGCCAGCAGCTTAGGAGGGGCGGATGGCTACACCTTC,CASSLGGADGYTF
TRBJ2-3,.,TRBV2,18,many,TGTGCCAGCAGTGAAAGGGGGACGGTCGCCGCCCGCACTCGAACGCAGTATTTT,CASSERGTVAARTRTQYF
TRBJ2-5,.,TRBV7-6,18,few,TGTGCCAGCAGCTTAGTAGTTGGGGGCTCCAAGTACCAAGAGACCCAGTACTTC,CASSLVVGGSKYQETQYF
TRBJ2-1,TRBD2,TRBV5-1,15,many,TGCGCCAGCAGCCGGACTAGTTCCTTTCGTCAGGAGCAGTTCTTC,CASSRTSSFRQEQFF
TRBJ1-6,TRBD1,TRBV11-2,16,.,TGTGCCAGCAGCCCTCGACAGGGGCTTGGTAATTCACCCCTCCACTTT,CASSPRQGLGNSPLHF
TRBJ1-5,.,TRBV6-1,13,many,TGTGCCAGCGGGGGGTTAGGCAATCAGCCCCAGCATTTT,CASGGLGNQPQHF
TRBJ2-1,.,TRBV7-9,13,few,TGTGCCAGCAGCTTAGAAGCGCGAGCGGAGCAGTTCTTC,CASSLEARAEQFF
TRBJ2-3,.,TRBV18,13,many,TGTGCCAGCTCAGCAACTAGCACAGATACGCAGTATTTT,CASSATSTDTQYF
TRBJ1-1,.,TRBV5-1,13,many,TGCGCCAGCAGGGAACTAAGGAACACTGAAGCTTTCTTT,CASRELRNTEAFF
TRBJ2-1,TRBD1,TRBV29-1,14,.,TGCAGCGTTGGCCCGACAGGGGGCCGCAATGAGCAGTTCTTC,CSVGPTGGRNEQFF
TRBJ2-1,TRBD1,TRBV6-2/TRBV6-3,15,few,TGTGCCAGCAGTTTCCCGGACAGGTTATACAATGAGCAGTTCTTC,CASSFPDRLYNEQFF
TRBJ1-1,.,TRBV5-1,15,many,TGCGCCAGCAGCTTGATGGGGGCTGGAAACACTGAAGCTTTCTTT,CASSLMGAGNTEAFF
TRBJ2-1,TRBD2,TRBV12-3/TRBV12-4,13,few,TGTGCCAGCTTTCTAGCGGGAGCGAATGAGCAGTTCTTC,CASFLAGANEQFF
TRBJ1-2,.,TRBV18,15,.,TGTGCCAGCTCACCACCGTCATTTACTAACTATGGCTACACCTTC,CASSPPSFTNYGYTF
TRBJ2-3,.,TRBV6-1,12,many,TGTGCCAGCAGTGTTCACACAGATACGCAGTATTTT,CASSVHTDTQYF
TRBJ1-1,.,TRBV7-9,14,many,TGTGCCAGCAGCTGGTCGTCGGGAGACACTGAAGCTTTCTTT,CASSWSSGDTEAFF
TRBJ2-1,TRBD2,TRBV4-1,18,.,TGCGCCAGCAGCCAAGAAAGACTAGCGGGAGGGCTAGAAAATGAGCAGTTCTTC,CASSQERLAGGLENEQFF
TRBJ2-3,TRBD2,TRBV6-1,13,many,TGTGCCAGCCGGCGGGGGGGGGGAGATACGCAGTATTTT,CASRRGGGDTQYF
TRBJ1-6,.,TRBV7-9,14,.,TGTGCCAGCAGCTTAAGAGACTTCAATTCACCCCTCCACTTT,CASSLRDFNSPLHF
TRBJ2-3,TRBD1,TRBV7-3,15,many,TGTGCCAGCAGCAACGGACAGGGGGCAATAGATACGCAGTATTTT,CASSNGQGAIDTQYF
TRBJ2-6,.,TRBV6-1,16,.,TGTGCCAGCAGTGAGGGGGACGGCACTGGGGCCAACGTCCTGACTTTC,CASSEGDGTGANVLTF
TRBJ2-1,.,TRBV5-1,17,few,TGCGCCAGCAGCTCCGGTGGGGGGCGGGGCGCCTACAATGAGCAGTTCTTC,CASSSGGGRGAYNEQFF
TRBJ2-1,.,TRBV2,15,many,TGTGCCAGCCGAGTTGGCGGGACTTCCTACAATGAGCAGTTCTTC,CASRVGGTSYNEQFF
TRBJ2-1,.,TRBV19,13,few,TGTGCCAGTAGTAGGTCAGTCTACAATGAGCAGTTCTTC,CASSRSVYNEQFF
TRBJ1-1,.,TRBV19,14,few,TGTGCCAGTAGTAGCCCTTTGACGAACACTGAAGCTTTCTTT,CASSSPLTNTEAFF
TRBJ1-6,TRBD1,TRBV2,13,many,TGTGCCAGCAGTGCGGGACAGATGGCCACCCTCCACTTT,CASSAGQMATLHF
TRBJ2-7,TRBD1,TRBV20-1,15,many,TGCAGTGCTAGAGATCGGACAGGGGGATCCTACGAGCAGTACTTC,CSARDRTGGSYEQYF
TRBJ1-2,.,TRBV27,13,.,TGTGCCAGCAGTCTCCGGGACCGGCGAGGCTACACCTTC,CASSLRDRRGYTF
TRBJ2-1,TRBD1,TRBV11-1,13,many,TGTGCCAGCAGCCGACGACAGGGCGATGAGCAGTTCTTC,CASSRRQGDEQFF
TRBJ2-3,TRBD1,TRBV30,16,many,TGTGCCTGGAGCAGAGGGACAGGGGGCCGCACAGATACGCAGTATTTT,CAWSRGTGGRTDTQYF
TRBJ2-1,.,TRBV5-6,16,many,TGTGCCAGCAGCTTTAGGGGGACCGGCTCCTACAATGAGCAGTTCTTC,CASSFRGTGSYNEQFF
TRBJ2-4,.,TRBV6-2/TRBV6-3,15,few,TGTGCCAGCAGTTCGACGGGAGCAAGGTTGAACATTCAGTACTTC,CASSSTGARLNIQYF
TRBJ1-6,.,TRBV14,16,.,TGTGCCAGCAGCCAATCTACAGGGATGGGCGATTCACCCCTCCACTTT,CASSQSTGMGDSPLHF
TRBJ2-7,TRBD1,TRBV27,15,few,TGTGCCAGCAGTCGATCACAGGGGACCGCGCGGGAGCAGTACTTC,CASSRSQGTAREQYF
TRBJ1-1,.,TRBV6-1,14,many,TGTGCCAGCAGTCGATCAGAGGGAGGGACTGAAGCTTTCTTT,CASSRSEGGTEAFF
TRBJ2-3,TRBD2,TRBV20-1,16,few,TGCAGTGCCTCCGGACTAGCGGGAGGGACCACAGATACGCAGTATTTT,CSASGLAGGTTDTQYF
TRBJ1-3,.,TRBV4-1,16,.,TGCGCCAGCAGCCAAGGGACCTTCTTCTCTGGAAACACCATATATTTT,CASSQGTFFSGNTIYF
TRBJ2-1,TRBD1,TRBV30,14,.,TGTGCCTGCACGACCGGGACAGGATACAATGAGCAGTTCTTC,CACTTGTGYNEQFF
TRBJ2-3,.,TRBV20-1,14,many,TGCAGTGCTTCTGCGGCCTTAAACACAGATACGCAGTATTTT,CSASAALNTDTQYF
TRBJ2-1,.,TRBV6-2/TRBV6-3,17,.,TGTGCCAGCAGTAACCAAAGACTAGGAACCGAGTACAATGAGCAGTTCTTC,CASSNQRLGTEYNEQFF
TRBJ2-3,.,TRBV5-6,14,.,TGTGCCAGCAGCGCCTACTTATGGACAGATACGCAGTATTTT,CASSAYLWTDTQYF
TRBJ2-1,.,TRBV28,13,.,TGTGCCAGCGGTTTAGTGTGGGGGGATGAGCAGTTCTTC,CASGLVWGDEQFF
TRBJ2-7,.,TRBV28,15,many,TGTGCCAGCAGGACTACTAAAATTCCGCGGGACGAGCAGTACTTC,CASRTTKIPRDEQYF
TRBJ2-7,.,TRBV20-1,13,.,TGCAGTGCTAGGGGGGACCCCTCCTACGAGCAGTACTTC,CSARGDPSYEQYF
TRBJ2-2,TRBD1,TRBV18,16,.,TGTGCCAGCTCGCCGACAGGGAGCTCGAACACCGGGGAGCTGTTTTTT,CASSPTGSSNTGELFF
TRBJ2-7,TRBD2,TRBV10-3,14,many,TGTGCCACCGCGGGGACTAGCGGGGGGGGCGAGCAGTACTTC,CATAGTSGGGEQYF
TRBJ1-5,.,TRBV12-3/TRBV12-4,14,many,TGTGCCAGCGGTATGGGAGGGAACAATCAGCCCCAGCATTTT,CASGMGGNNQPQHF